A single T cell receptor (beta chain) is shown here with its context. This specimen belongs to a study of blood T cell repertoires in COVID-19. TCRdb's copy holds only in-frame clones and misses some; the assay was immunoSEQ multiplex PCR. This sample has approximately 37,000 clones, with roughly 88% found just once. CDR1 is SEHNR, CDR2 FQNEAQ, per germline (reference sequence). CDR3 length: 16 residues. The V and J ends lost 5 bases and 5 bases, in that order; junction bases with no gene match: 10. This TCR derives from a woman in her 70s with acute or convalescent COVID-19. This rearrangement joins TRBV7-9 to TRBJ2-2, with 8 bases identical to TRBD2. Sequencing was carried out using peripheral blood. DNA for the CDR3: TGTGCCAGCAGCCTCCCCAGCGGGAGACGTACCGGGGAGCTGTTTTTT. It is translated as CASSLPSGRRTGELFF.